This TCR beta chain was captured by sequencing in a study of shared clonotypes between healthy human individuals. Researchers ran the assay at a deep level. How the authors handled the data: Filtering was not the same, since immunoSEQ gave junction-only sequences without quality scores. The protocol was immunoSEQ multiplex PCR, while the TCRdb copy is restricted to in-frame clones and leaves out a portion. V and J calls and clone size come straight from that table; D and trimming were deduced from the DNA. The sample holds 2 million to 2.5 million clones; roughly 93% are singletons and the top ten take around 0.37%. Germline CDR1 is SEHNR and CDR2 is FQNEAQ (reference sequence). There are 16 residues in the CDR3. V was pared by 3 bases and J by 4 bases, with 15 bases between.

The sequence was obtained from a man younger than 35 in good health. Some clones in this sample may be carry-over from other donors' samples. The specimen was naive CD4+ T cells from PBMCs. The subset denotes: CD45RA+ positively selected. The chain employs TRBV7-9 and TRBJ1-4; possibly TRBD1 for D (5 bases). CDR3 residues: CASSLDWGRLNEKLFF. The CDR3 nucleotides read TGTGCCAGCAGCTTGGATTGGGGACGGCTTAATGAAAAACTGTTTTTT.